A single sample gave rise to the 8 T cell receptor beta chains below, sequenced in a study of blood T cell repertoires in COVID-19 (dated by TCRdb to 2018 to 2021). The method was the immunoSEQ multiplex PCR assay. As stored in TCRdb, this immuneACCESS dataset retains in-frame rearrangements with V and J assigned. A fraction of the clones does not appear; measured against another copy, unresolved V genes explain less than half of the discrepancy, and the remainder lacks a known reason. The sample table records about 480,000 clones; over 75% of these occur just once. The ten largest clones add up to less than 2% of the sample. The sequenced material came from PBMCs or T cells enriched from blood (not recorded which). The receptors derive from a woman between 35 and 50 years old who had recovered from COVID-19.

The chain is built from TRBV2 and TRBJ2-2; D is possibly TRBD1 (5 bases). V was trimmed by 4 bases and J by 5 bases, leaving 11 bases between them. Per the germline V gene, CDR1 is SNHLY and CDR2 is FYNNEI. The CDR3 spans 14 residues. The CDR3 protein is CASSGTGITGELFF. The CDR3, as DNA: TGTGCCAGCAGTGGAACAGGCATTACCGGGGAGCTGTTTTTT.

This rearrangement joins TRBV4-1 to TRBJ2-1; D is perhaps TRBD2 (5 bases). The V gene's germline CDR1 is MGHRA and CDR2 YSYEKL. Trimming cost V 0 bases and J 3 bases, with 9 bases left between them. CDR3 length: 15 residues. The CDR3 DNA reads TGCGCCAGCAGCCAAGATTCCGGGAACTACAATGAGCAGTTCTTC. Translating gives CASSQDSGNYNEQFF.

The DNA for the CDR3 is TGTGCCAGCAGCGCTAGGAGGGGGGGCCCCTTGAACACTGAAGCTTTCTTT. Translation: CASSARRGGPLNTEAFF. The V gene is TRBV9, the J gene TRBJ1-1, with D possibly being TRBD1 (6 bases). V lost 3 bases to trimming and J lost 0 bases, with 18 bases between them. The germline gives CDR1 SGDLS, CDR2 YYNGEE. The CDR3 spans 17 residues.

This chain uses TRBV27 with TRBJ2-3; D not certain. The CDR3 totals 13 residues. CDR1 MNHEY and CDR2 SMNVEV come from the germline V gene (reference sequence). V lost 6 bases to trimming and J lost 0 bases, with 7 bases between them. CDR3 loop: CASRVTSTDTQYF. CDR3 DNA sequence: TGTGCCAGCAGGGTGACTAGCACAGATACGCAGTATTTT.

The chain links TRBV29-1 to TRBJ2-7, with D maybe TRBD1 (6 bases). This CDR3 has 15 residues. Trimming took off 6 bases at V and 0 bases at J, with 18 bases between the two ends. Germline lookup yields CDR1 SQVTM and CDR2 ANQGSEA. For the CDR3, the DNA is TGCAGCGTCGCCTGGAGGACAGTGAGCTCCTACGAGCAGTACTTC. This sequence encodes CSVAWRTVSSYEQYF.

The rearrangement uses TRBV7-9 and TRBJ2-1; 8 bases agree with TRBD2. The ends lost 3 bases at V and 4 bases at J; junction bases unmatched: 8. The V gene's germline CDR1 is SEHNR and CDR2 FQNEAQ (reference sequence). The CDR3 consists of 16 residues. Written as DNA, the CDR3 is TGTGCCAGCAGCTTGGGACTAGATGTTCGGTACAATGAGCAGTTCTTC. Amino acids: CASSLGLDVRYNEQFF. Full variable domain (missing parts from reference TRBV7-9 and TRBJ2-1): DTGVSQNPRHKITKRGQNVTFRCDPISEHNRLYWYRQTLGQGPEFLTYFQNEAQLEKSRLLSDRFSAERPKGSFSTLEIQRTEQGDSAMYLCASSLGLDVRYNEQFFGPGTRLTVL.

The chain links TRBV6-7 to TRBJ2-1; perhaps TRBD1 as D (5 bases). TRBV6-7 is sorted into the ORF group, with uncertain function. The ends were cut back, 2 bases at V and 6 bases at J, with 17 bases in the middle. The CDR3 runs to 16 residues. The CDR3 sequence is CASSYPRGGEVNEQFF. Here the CDR3 DNA reads TGTGCCAGCAGTTACCCAAGGGGTGGTGAAGTCAATGAGCAGTTCTTC.

The rearrangement links TRBV9 to TRBJ1-1, with D unresolved. The V end lost 1 base, the J end lost 3 bases, and 13 bases lay between the germline ends. Germline V gene data show CDR1 as SGDLS and CDR2 as YYNGEE. This CDR3 spans 15 amino acids. CDR3 DNA sequence: TGTGCCAGCAGCGTAACCCCTTCTTACTACACTGAAGCTTTCTTT. Translation gives CASSVTPSYYTEAFF.